This TCR beta chain was recovered during a study of T-cell memory formation after mild COVID-19 (dated by TCRdb to the early 2020s). About the investigation overall: TCR sequence clusters from the two donors were largely donor specific. In two donors, T-cell clones that expanded and contracted after mild COVID-19 were tracked by sequencing TCRalpha and TCRbeta repertoires over time. Two young, previously healthy adult volunteers made up the cohort, one male and one female. The full study reports these points: The detection of some responding clones in pre-infection memory suggests that pre-existing cross-reactive memory T cells joined the SARS-CoV-2 response. Only a couple of mild cases were covered in the study, and larger cohorts including severe cases with pre-infection samples were considered necessary. Contracting CD4+ clones turned up mainly in the CM and EM memory subsets, whereas EMRA was where CD8+ clones were enriched. The second-wave clones that peaked on day 37 were not confirmed to be SARS-CoV-2 specific. Clones contracting from day 15 to 85 had balanced CD4/CD8 phenotypes, while a second wave expanding from day 15 to 37 was biased towards CD4+.

Ficoll-Paque density gradient centrifugation was the method used to isolate PBMCs. From its cysteine to its phenylalanine, the CDR3 spans 14 amino acids. Solely the CDR3 DNA is kept, with 42 bases framed from the first base. From a lookup of the germline V gene, CDR1 and CDR2 are SNHLY and FYNNEI. Clipping removes 7 bases from V and 1 base from J, with 6 as the unmatched junction base count. Notes on this clonotype: Its antigen remains undetermined. No base quality information exists; no much larger clone differs at one position.

Sequencing was carried out with an Illumina NovaSeq 6000. TCRalpha and TCRbeta cDNA libraries were constructed by 5'RACE with constant-segment primers, with sample barcodes and unique molecular identifiers being introduced. Trizol reagent was used to extract RNA from every sample. The libraries were amplified in two PCR steps, and the second step added a second sample barcode and Illumina TruSeq adapters. Sequencing of the libraries was done on an Illumina NovaSeq, producing 2 x 150 bp paired-end reads. On the study's bioinformatics: The reads were demultiplexed and collapsed into UMI-guided consensus sequences using migec v1.2.7. Using mixcr v2.1.11, UMI consensuses were aligned to TRA and TRB V and J templates and then assembled into clonotypes. A clonotype was counted as expanded or contracted only when both edgeR and NoisET called the clonotype significant, with the noise models trained on biological replicates. For edgeR calls, the thresholds were a false discovery rate-adjusted p below 0.01 and a log2 fold-change of 1. PCA with hierarchical clustering of max-normalized trajectories of the 1000 most abundant clonotypes was used as exploratory dynamics analysis. Each responding clone was given a CD4 or CD8 phenotype based on the CD4+ and CD8+ repertoires, which had been sequenced separately. TCRdb passed the public sequencing reads through fastp at Q25 and MiXCR, retaining productive beta sequences. One record per CDR3 amino acid sequence lists the most common genes and DNA. The V and J calls and clone size come from TCRdb's table, not from the authors' own analysis. In all, the sample holds approximately 400,000 distinct CDR3 sequences, and approximately 24% of those were seen once. The ten largest clones add up to 8.5% to 10% of the sample.

The sequenced sample was PBMCs or a T cell subset sorted from them (not recorded which). The TCR originated in an adult woman who had mild COVID-19 (a few samples of this study predate the infection). The sample titles of this study are shuffled in the database, so cell type and time point are left out; the donor was told from shared clones. The V gene is TRBV2 and the J gene is TRBJ2-5; TRBD1 agrees with 7 junctional bases. CDR3 sequence: CASMRDRSQETQYF. The DNA reads TGTGCCAGCATGAGGGACAGATCCCAAGAGACCCAGTACTTC.